This T cell receptor (beta chain) was found in a study of T cell responses to AZD1222 COVID-19 vaccine. Concerning this clone itself: The antigen remains unidentified.

Study-level results: Regions left unmutated in variants are reportedly the target of nearly half of spike-specific TCRs. Samples come after the peak T cell response, not at day 14.

Sequenced by immunoSEQ multiplex PCR; TCRdb stores in-frame clones only, minus some. The sample yields about 120,000 clones, 87% seen once. CDR3 length equals 15 residues. In germline, CDR1 is SGHDT, CDR2 YYEEEE. V shed 0 bases, J shed 4 bases, and the junction held 4 bases outside the gene matches. This sequence was found in an adult who received the AZD1222 COVID-19 vaccine. The source material was peripheral blood, sampled 28 days after the second AZD1222 dose. The chain couples TRBV5-6 to TRBJ2-7; 10 bases fit TRBD1. CDR3 DNA sequence: TGTGCCAGCAGCTTGGGCGGGACAGGGGTGTACGAGCAGTACTTC. Amino acid sequence: CASSLGGTGVYEQYF.